One sample yielded the 15 T cell receptor beta chains listed below, sequenced in a study of T cells in Graves' hyperthyroidism and ophthalmopathy. Amplification yielded TCR beta CDR3 regions, with RNA transcripts as the source. HTBI primers were employed in a first-round RT-PCR of the TCR CDR3. TCRdb reprocessed the multiplex PCR reads via MiXCR and lists one record per CDR3 protein. Of some 570,000 distinct CDR3 sequences in the sample, roughly 15% were seen once. The specimen was blood. These receptors were obtained from a woman aged 18-29 years with Graves' ophthalmopathy.

V is TRBV27 and J is TRBJ2-1; D is perhaps TRBD1 or TRBD2 (5 bases each). Trimming pared 3 bases from V and 4 bases from J, leaving 10 bases between. Germline V lookup: CDR1 MNHEY, CDR2 SMNVEV (reference sequence). The CDR3 is 14 amino acids. The CDR3 DNA follows: TGTGCCAGCAGTTTTGGGGGAGATTACAATGAGCAGTTCTTC. Protein sequence: CASSFGGDYNEQFF.

The sample holds a few counts of this clonotype. This chain connects TRBV19 to TRBJ1-1; TRBD1 aligns across 7 bases. From germline, CDR1 is LNHDA and CDR2 SQIVND (reference sequence). The CDR3 is made up of 15 amino acids. V lost 3 bases and J lost 1; bases outside the gene matches: 5. The CDR3 spells CASSILGDRNTEAFF. The CDR3 DNA reads TGTGCCAGTAGTATCCTGGGGGACAGGAACACTGAAGCTTTCTTT.

A few counts support this clonotype. The chain employs TRBV12-3 or TRBV12-4 and TRBJ2-4; D gene ambiguous. V dropped 5 bases and J dropped 7 bases, with 15 bases sitting between them. This CDR3 is 14 amino acids long. CDR3 sequence reads: CASSGAPEGNIQYF. The CDR3 coding sequence is TGTGCCAGCAGTGGAGCACCGGAAGGTAACATTCAGTACTTC.

The chain employs TRBV13 and TRBJ1-4, with D maybe TRBD1 (5 bases). The length of the CDR3 is 13 residues. V was shortened by 4 bases and J by 7 bases, with 10 bases between the two germline ends. From germline, CDR1 is PRHDT and CDR2 FYEKMQ (reference sequence). CDR3 bases: TGTGCCAGCAGCTCACGGGGCGGTGAAAAACTGTTTTTT. This sequence encodes CASSSRGGEKLFF.

CDR3 residues: CATSSRGVYGYTF. The CDR3 DNA reads as TGTGCCACCAGCAGCAGGGGGGTCTATGGCTACACCTTC. The V call is TRBV15, the J call TRBJ1-2; 7 positions agree with TRBD1. This CDR3 is 13 amino acids long. The trim removed 3 bases at V and 4 bases at J, leaving 2 bases unmatched. The germline V gene has CDR1 LNHNV and CDR2 YYDKDF (reference sequence).

This clonotype was observed at least ten times. V usage is TRBV20-1 and J usage is TRBJ2-3; D possibly corresponds to TRBD2 (6 bases). Trimming cost V 6 bases and J 0 bases, with 13 bases left between them. This CDR3 is 14 amino acids long. Germline V CDR1 and CDR2: DFQATT, SNEGSKA (reference sequence). This chain's CDR3 is CSARVGGSTDTQYF. CDR3 in DNA: TGCAGTGCCAGGGTTGGGGGGAGCACAGATACGCAGTATTTT.

This clonotype was seen ten or more times. The rearrangement joins TRBV7-2 to TRBJ2-7; D perhaps matches TRBD1 (5 bases). V was shortened by 1 base and J by 1 base, with 8 bases between the two germline ends. This CDR3 region has 14 residues. Germline V gives CDR1 SGHTA, CDR2 FQGNSA. CDR3 in amino acids: CASSLEGFSYEQYF. The CDR3 DNA follows: TGTGCCAGCAGCTTAGAGGGGTTTTCCTACGAGCAGTACTTC.

This clonotype was seen ten or more times. The chain carries TRBV30 and TRBJ1-1; a weak D match, TRBD1 (5 bases). CDR3 length: 13 residues. Trimming pared 4 bases from V and 3 bases from J, leaving 12 bases between. Germline lookup yields CDR1 GTSNPN and CDR2 SVGIG (reference sequence). Written as DNA, the CDR3 is TGTGCCTGGACCAGGGCAGGGTACACTGAAGCTTTCTTT. It yields the protein CAWTRAGYTEAFF. Based on the CDR3 plus reference TRBV30 and TRBJ1-1, the full variable domain is SQTIHQWPATLVQPVGSPLSLECTVEGTSNPNLYWYRQAAGRGLQLLFYSVGIGQISSEVPQNLSASRPQDRQFILSSKKLLLSDSGFYLCAWTRAGYTEAFFGQGTRLTVV.

The chain links TRBV12-3 or TRBV12-4 to TRBJ2-1; 7 bases are shared with TRBD1. The CDR3 sequence is 13 residues long. Trimming removed 3 bases from V and 11 bases from J; junction bases left unmatched: 7. CDR3 protein: CASSLRGPIKQFF. The CDR3 nucleotides are TGTGCCAGCAGTTTGAGGGGGCCCATAAAGCAGTTCTTC.

This chain uses TRBV3-1 with TRBJ2-5; D perhaps matches TRBD1 (6 bases). Per germline, CDR1 LGHDT and CDR2 YNNKEL (reference sequence). The CDR3 runs 14 residues. With 3 bases removed from V and 1 base from J, the gap between germline ends came to 9 bases. Here the CDR3 reads CASSQGQIQETQYF. CDR3 coding DNA: TGTGCCAGCAGCCAGGGACAAATCCAAGAGACCCAGTACTTC.

The CDR3 region has the DNA TGTGCCAGCAGCTCTCCCTCCGGGACTACCCCCTACGAGCAGTACTTC. It yields the protein CASSSPSGTTPYEQYF. This rearrangement joins TRBV7-9 to TRBJ2-7; 7 bases line up with TRBD2. The CDR3 runs to 16 residues. Germline CDR1 and CDR2: SEHNR and FQNEAQ (reference sequence). V shed 4 bases and J 2 bases; nucleotides not matched to a gene: 11.

V and J are TRBV28 and TRBJ1-6, with 9 bases identical to TRBD1. Germline trimming cut 4 bases from V and 8 bases from J; bases unmatched to any gene: 18. The CDR3 totals 19 residues. Germline V gene lookup returns CDR1 MDHEN and CDR2 SYDVKM. The CDR3 DNA reads as TGTGCCAGCAGTTCTCACAGGGGGCCCTCTACAAGAATGTATTCACCCCTCCACTTT. Translation: CASSSHRGPSTRMYSPLHF.

This clonotype was observed many times. The CDR3 DNA sequence: TGTGCCAGCAGTCCCACCGCCCCCGGACTAGCGGTTTACCAAGAGACCCAGTACTTC. Its translation is CASSPTAPGLAVYQETQYF. The V call is TRBV28, the J call TRBJ2-5, with 10 bases fitting TRBD2. This CDR3 has 19 amino acids. J was trimmed by 0 bases and V by 5 bases; bases with no gene match: 15. CDR1 and CDR2 from the germline V gene are MDHEN and SYDVKM.

This clonotype occurred many times. The rearrangement uses TRBV2 and TRBJ1-5, with no clear D. Germline V gene data show CDR1 as SNHLY and CDR2 as FYNNEI. This CDR3 is 15 amino acids long. V gave up 5 bases and J gave up 0 bases, with 11 bases separating them. CDR3 in amino acids: CASSREGHSNQPQHF. The CDR3 DNA is TGTGCCAGCAGTCGTGAAGGCCATAGCAATCAGCCCCAGCATTTT.

This clonotype has just a few counts. CDR3 sequence: CASSRVGGQETQYF. The DNA for the CDR3 is TGTGCCAGCAGCCGAGTAGGTGGTCAAGAGACCCAGTACTTC. The genes are TRBV7-9 and TRBJ2-5, with D unclear. Trimming stripped 5 bases from V and 2 bases from J, with 12 bases between. Germline-derived CDR1 and CDR2 are SEHNR and FQNEAQ (reference sequence). This CDR3 region has 14 residues.